This section outlines one T cell receptor beta chain sequence together with its context. Antigen: not known. Random hexamers were used to reverse transcribe roughly 0.5 to 1 ug of RNA. It was immunoSEQ multiplex PCR that amplified TCR beta CDR3 across 54 Vbeta and 13 Jbeta. TCRdb processed the immunoSEQ multiplex PCR reads anew with MiXCR; each CDR3 protein has one entry. This table holds about 140,000 distinct CDR3 sequences, 85% to 95% found once. Diagnostic criteria for definite or probable disease, in their recently defined form, were met by the patients with Susac syndrome. This CDR3 has 13 amino acids. Germline V lookup: CDR1 GTSNPN, CDR2 SVGIG (reference sequence). V was trimmed by 4 bases and J by 4 bases, leaving 14 bases between them. This entry is derived from a study of CD8 T cells in Susac syndrome. Study background: At the time their blood was drawn, patients with Susac syndrome were either therapy-naive, on corticosteroids (with some of them also receiving intravenous immunoglobulin), or on intravenous immunoglobulin alone.

Regarding the study as a whole: CD4+ T cell repertoires in Susac syndrome lacked clonal expansion.

The TCR sequence derives from a human donor with Susac syndrome. Sequencing was performed on CD4+ T cells from PBMCs. V usage is TRBV30 and J usage is TRBJ2-7; the D call may be TRBD1 or TRBD2 (5 bases each). This chain's CDR3 is CAWTQGEGYEQYF. The CDR3 DNA sequence: TGTGCCTGGACCCAGGGAGAGGGATACGAGCAGTACTTC.